These 20 T cell receptor beta chains share one sample of origin, sequenced in a study of tumor-infiltrating lymphocytes in primary liver carcinoma. Joint extraction of RNA and DNA used roughly 19-32 mg of bulk tissue that was unsorted. Synthesis of TCR beta cDNA was carried out from 500 ng total RNA with a constant-region primer. It was through three nested multiplex PCR rounds of slightly modified ARM-PCR that TCR beta libraries arose. The two initial PCR rounds, roughly 9 cycles each, used TRBV1-TRBV30 forward and C-beta reverse primers. TCRdb independently ran MiXCR on the multiplex PCR reads; one entry per CDR3 protein. The sample consists of approximately 110,000 distinct CDR3 sequences, 50% to 80% of them appearing once. The sequencing input was liver tumor tissue from sampling region 3. Described subset: tumor region T3, left-lateral pole. These TCRs come from a woman aged 55-75 years with primary liver carcinoma and hepatitis B virus infection.

About this clonotype: Here the CDR3 omits its conserved ending phenylalanine or tryptophan, so a read error is the likely source. The gene calls are TRBV11-2 and TRBJ2-7; 7 bases are a match to TRBD1. Trimming cost V 5 bases and J 2 bases; bases outside gene matches: 6. This CDR3 has 14 amino acids. CDR1 is SGHAT and CDR2 is FQNNGV in the germline V gene. In nucleotides, the CDR3 is TGTGCCAGCAGCCTAGGACAGGCTACCTACGAGCAGTACCTT. Its protein product is CASSLGQATYEQYL.

Notes on this clonotype: The conserved phenylalanine or tryptophan is not found at the CDR3 terminus, so this likely reflects a read error. This chain joins TRBV30 and TRBJ2-3; 8 bases are shared with TRBD2. Trimming removed 0 bases from V and 2 bases from J; junction bases left unmatched: 7. The CDR3 runs to 16 residues. The V gene's germline CDR1 is GTSNPN and CDR2 SVGIG (reference sequence). Here the CDR3 DNA reads TGTGCCTGGAGTGTAGGTGCGGGAGGACCCACAGATACGCAGTATCTT. Translating it yields CAWSVGAGGPTDTQYL.

This clonotype was detected only once. The junction does not match germline at one end; this may be a read error. The rearrangement uses TRBV30 and TRBJ2-1; TRBD2 aligns across 13 bases. The CDR3 length is 15 residues. The germline V gene has CDR1 GTSNPN and CDR2 SVGIG (reference sequence). This chain's CDR3 is CAWRRLAGGRHEQSF. The CDR3 region has the DNA TGTGCATGGAGGCGACTAGCGGGAGGTCGGCATGAGCAGTCCTTC.

The chain has TRBV5-4 and TRBJ2-2; 10 positions agree with TRBD1. Germline values: CDR1 SGHNT, CDR2 YYREEE (reference sequence). The CDR3 totals 17 residues. The J segment lost 9 bases and the V segment lost 5 bases, leaving 16 bases of the junction unmatched. CDR3 amino acids: CASSSIGTGDSGRELFF. The CDR3 DNA follows: TGTGCCAGCAGTTCCATCGGGACAGGGGACTCGGGCAGGGAGCTGTTTTTT.

This clonotype was detected ten times or more. The V call is TRBV6-5, the J call TRBJ2-7, with D possibly being TRBD2 (6 bases). V lost 8 bases, J lost 4 bases, and 9 bases lay in between. The CDR3 covers 11 residues. Looked up from germline, CDR1 is MNHEY and CDR2 is SVGAGI. CDR3 region: CASSGGYEQYF. The DNA for the CDR3 is TGTGCCAGCTCTGGGGGGTACGAGCAGTACTTC.

Points on this clonotype: This sequence may be a read error, since a much larger clone differs from it by one base. The chain employs TRBV11-2 and TRBJ2-2; either TRBD1 or TRBD2 may fit D (6 bases each). The CDR3 is 19 residues long. Germline CDR1 and CDR2: SGHAT and FQNNGV. V lost 3 bases to trimming and J lost 2 bases, with 22 bases between them. The DNA for the CDR3 is TGTGCCAGCAGCTTTTATGGGGCGGGTGGGGGGCACAACACCGGGGAGCTGTTTTTT. Amino acids: CASSFYGAGGGHNTGELFF.

As concerns this clonotype: The missing conserved phenylalanine or tryptophan at the end of this CDR3 makes a read error likely. V usage is TRBV29-1 and J usage is TRBJ2-1; D possibly corresponds to TRBD2 (7 bases). The CDR3 loop spans 15 amino acids. Trimming shortened V by 3 bases and J by 8 bases, and 20 bases separated the two germline ends. Germline V lookup: CDR1 SQVTM, CDR2 ANQGSEA. The CDR3 DNA follows: TGCAGCGTTGAGGGGGGGCTTGCGGGAGACGATGAGCAGTTCCTC. Its translation is CSVEGGLAGDDEQFL.

The chain combines TRBV6-6 with TRBJ2-1; possible D gene TRBD2, 6 bases. The CDR3 runs 14 residues. Trimming shortened V by 5 bases and J by 9 bases, and 17 bases separated the two germline ends. Germline CDR1 and CDR2: MNHNY and SVGAGI (reference sequence). CDR3: CASSHKGRETEQFF. CDR3 sequence (DNA): TGTGCCAGCAGTCATAAAGGCCGGGAGACTGAGCAGTTCTTC.

The rearrangement uses TRBV11-2 and TRBJ2-7; 7 nucleotides agree with TRBD2. The J segment lost 3 bases and the V segment lost 7 bases, leaving 21 bases of the junction unmatched. Germline CDR1 is SGHAT and CDR2 is FQNNGV. CDR3 size: 18 residues. The CDR3 spells CASNPVRRTRGTNYEQYF. CDR3 coding DNA: TGTGCCAGCAACCCCGTTAGGCGGACGCGGGGGACCAACTACGAGCAGTACTTC.

V usage is TRBV11-3 and J usage is TRBJ2-1, with no clear D. There are 14 residues in the CDR3. The germline gives CDR1 SGHNT, CDR2 YENEEA. Trimming left V 9 bases short and J 2 bases short, with 14 bases between. The CDR3 DNA reads as TGTGCCAGTGGGTCCAAGGGAACCTACAATGAGCAGTTCTTC. It translates to CASGSKGTYNEQFF.

The CDR3 sequence is CASSRIRDRAYF. DNA for the CDR3: TGTGCCAGCTCACGGATCCGGGACAGAGCGTACTTC. The rearrangement uses TRBV18 and TRBJ2-7; 7 bases line up with TRBD1. This CDR3 is 12 amino acids long. CDR1 KGHSH and CDR2 LQKENI come from the germline V gene. The V and J ends lost 4 bases and 12 bases, in that order; junction bases with no gene match: 9. The full variable domain, completed using reference TRBV18 and TRBJ2-7, is NAGVMQNPRHLVRRRGQEARLRCSPMKGHSHVYWYRQLPEEGLKFMVYLQKENIIDESGMPKERFSAEFPKEGPSILRIQQVVRGDSAAYFCASSRIRDRAYFGPGTRLTVT.

The chain couples TRBV7-9 to TRBJ1-1; D is undetermined. V was trimmed by 5 bases and J by 5 bases, leaving 15 bases between them. This CDR3 has 14 amino acids. Germline CDR1 and CDR2: SEHNR and FQNEAQ (reference sequence). The CDR3, as DNA: TGTGCCAGCAGCAGCAACGCAGTGGTTACTGAAGCTTTCTTT. This encodes CASSSNAVVTEAFF.

This clonotype was recorded once. It may be a read error: a sequence one base away is much more abundant. The rearrangement joins TRBV25-1 to TRBJ2-5; the D gene is possibly TRBD2 (5 bases). Germline V gene sequence: CDR1 MGHDK, CDR2 SYGVNS. The CDR3 consists of 14 residues. The CDR3 here is CASTSVRAQVTQYF. The CDR3 coding sequence is TGTGCCAGCACCTCCGTGAGGGCTCAAGTGACCCAGTACTTC. The full variable domain, in which reference TRBV25-1 and TRBJ2-5 provide the parts outside the CDR3, is EADIYQTPRYLVIGTGKKITLECSQTMGHDKMYWYQQDPGMELHLIHYSYGVNSTEKGDLSSESTVSRIRTEHFPLTLESARPSHTSQYLCASTSVRAQVTQYFGPGTRLLVL.

Concerning this clonotype itself: The CDR3 does not close with the conserved phenylalanine or tryptophan, likely indicating a read error. The chain joins TRBV7-2 to TRBJ2-5; tentatively, D is TRBD2 (5 bases). Germline CDR1 SGHTA, CDR2 FQGNSA. The CDR3 loop spans 14 amino acids. The V and J ends lost 3 bases and 5 bases respectively, with 13 bases between them. CDR3 sequence (DNA): TGTGCCAGCAGCTTCTACGGGATGGACGAGACCCAGTACTCC. Protein sequence: CASSFYGMDETQYS.

This clonotype was detected once. A single base separates this from a much larger clone, so it may be a read error. The chain is built from TRBV24-1 and TRBJ1-2; possibly TRBD1 for D (5 bases). CDR3 size: 14 residues. Germline CDR1 reads KGHDR; CDR2 reads SFDVKD. CDR3: CASSDSGYDYGYTF. Written as DNA, the CDR3 is TGTGCCTCCAGTGATTCAGGGTACGACTATGGCTACACCTTC.

At least ten counts were recorded for this clonotype. This chain uses TRBV29-1 with TRBJ2-7, with TRBD1 identical over 8 bases. The V segment lost 8 bases and the J segment 6 bases; nucleotides outside the gene matches: 6. This CDR3 contains 11 residues. Germline V CDR1 and CDR2: SQVTM, ANQGSEA. The chain's CDR3 is CSTKTGVEQYF. CDR3 nucleotides: TGCAGCACAAAGACAGGGGTCGAGCAGTACTTC.

Note on this clonotype: The junction differs from germline at one of its ends, possibly a read error. This chain joins TRBV11-2 and TRBJ2-6; 8 bases align to TRBD2. Germline V gene lookup returns CDR1 SGHAT and CDR2 FQNNGV. The CDR3 runs to 20 residues. In nucleotides, the CDR3 is TGTGCCAGCAGCTTAAATTTAGGCGGGAGTATTAAAGCGGGGGCCAACGTCCCGACTTTC. Its protein is CASSLNLGGSIKAGANVPTF.

For this clonotype: A read error is possible here, since a much larger clone lies one base away. The chain uses TRBV12-3 or TRBV12-4 and TRBJ2-1; 15 nucleotides line up with TRBD2. V was pared by 6 bases and J by 10 bases, with 7 bases of the junction left unmatched. The length of the CDR3 is 15 residues. The CDR3 DNA sequence: TGTGCCAGCAGGGGGACTAGCGGGAGGTTACTCGAGCAGTTCTTC. Residues: CASRGTSGRLLEQFF.

The table lists this clonotype with a few counts. The rearrangement joins TRBV5-1 to TRBJ2-7; D is undetermined. This CDR3 region has 13 residues. V was pared by 0 bases and J by 2 bases, with 6 bases between. Germline V gene data show CDR1 as SGHRS and CDR2 as YFSETQ. The CDR3, as DNA: TGCGCCAGCAGCTTGGAGCGAGCCTACGAGCAGTACTTC. The encoded protein is CASSLERAYEQYF.

A remark on this clonotype: A single base separates this from a much larger clone, so it may be a read error. The chain links TRBV5-6 to TRBJ1-1; D is unclear. Germline CDR1 reads SGHDT; CDR2 reads YYEEEE. The V and J ends lost 1 base and 0 bases respectively, with 22 bases between them. CDR3 size: 19 residues. In DNA form, the CDR3 reads TGTGCCAGCAGCTTGTTGAAGAGGAGCTCGACTTCCATGAACACTGAAGCTTTCTTT. Translating gives CASSLLKRSSTSMNTEAFF.